These 20 T cell receptor beta chains were sequenced from one sample in a study of blood T cell repertoires in COVID-19. Libraries were prepared by immunoSEQ multiplex PCR; TCRdb keeps only in-frame clonotypes and omits some of them. The data contain under 450,000 clones, about 89% of them seen just once; the ten biggest clones take up 0.8% to 0.9%. The sample taken for sequencing was PBMCs or T cells enriched from blood (not recorded which). The origin of the receptors is a woman aged 40 to 49 who had been exposed to COVID-19.

This clone was recorded once. V and J are TRBV29-1 and TRBJ1-1; 8 nucleotides match TRBD1. The CDR3 length is 13 residues. The V gene end was trimmed by 6 bases and the J gene end by 4 bases; junction bases not matched to a gene: 7. The V gene's germline CDR1 is SQVTM and CDR2 ANQGSEA. CDR3 sequence: CSVDRDVSTEAFF. CDR3 nucleotide sequence: TGCAGCGTGGACAGGGACGTATCCACTGAAGCTTTCTTT.

The rearrangement links TRBV30 to TRBJ1-1; 9 bases fit TRBD1. The CDR3 totals 15 residues. The V gene's germline CDR1 is GTSNPN and CDR2 SVGIG (reference sequence). With 4 bases clipped from V and 1 base from J, the junction kept 7 bases outside the gene matches. The CDR3 nucleotides are TGTGCCTGGACGACAGGGGGACTATGGAACACTGAAGCTTTCTTT. Protein product: CAWTTGGLWNTEAFF.

The chain combines TRBV6-5 with TRBJ1-4, with 8 positions matching TRBD1. This CDR3 spans 15 amino acids. Trimming at V came to 5 bases and at J to 7 bases, leaving 9 bases not matched to a gene. Germline CDR1 is MNHEY and CDR2 is SVGAGI. CDR3 coding DNA: TGTGCCAGCAGTCGGAGGGACAGGAAGAGTGAAAAACTGTTTTTT. As protein: CASSRRDRKSEKLFF.

The V gene is TRBV27, the J gene TRBJ1-6, with D uncertain. Trimming stripped 4 bases from V and 6 bases from J, with 16 bases between. CDR1 and CDR2 from the germline V gene are MNHEY and SMNVEV (reference sequence). CDR3 size: 16 residues. DNA of the CDR3: TGTGCCAGCAGTTACACGAGGGCCAAGGGTAATTCACCCCTCCACTTT. Protein product: CASSYTRAKGNSPLHF.

The rearrangement links TRBV18 to TRBJ2-3; D is uncertain. This CDR3 is 15 amino acids long. Germline assignment: CDR1 KGHSH and CDR2 LQKENI. V gave up 1 base and J gave up 0 bases, with 8 bases separating them. This CDR3 reads CASSPLAVSTDTQYF. CDR3 sequence (DNA): TGTGCCAGCTCACCACTAGCTGTGAGCACAGATACGCAGTATTTT.

The chain combines TRBV10-3 with TRBJ2-7, with 7 bases that match TRBD1. The V and J ends lost 2 bases and 3 bases, in that order; junction bases with no gene match: 4. CDR3 size: 14 residues. Germline values: CDR1 ENHRY, CDR2 SYGVKD. DNA of the CDR3: TGTGCCATCAGTGAGGGGGCAGGGGGCTACGAGCAGTACTTC. Translating it yields CAISEGAGGYEQYF.

The chain is built from TRBV19 and TRBJ2-3, with 12 bases that match TRBD2. The CDR3 runs 14 residues. V shed 5 bases, J shed 6 bases, and the junction held 3 bases outside the gene matches. Germline V lookup: CDR1 LNHDA, CDR2 SQIVND (reference sequence). The CDR3 nucleotides are TGTGCCAGTAGTCTAGCGGGGGGGATGGATACGCAGTATTTT. Its translation: CASSLAGGMDTQYF.

This chain links TRBV5-1 with TRBJ1-4, with TRBD1 matching 9 bases. With V trimmed by 5 bases and J by 7 bases, 12 bases remained unmatched. Per the germline V gene, CDR1 is SGHRS and CDR2 is YFSETQ. The CDR3 is 16 residues long. CDR3 in amino acids: CASSTRGQGSREKLFF. For the CDR3, the DNA is TGCGCCAGCAGTACACGGGGACAGGGCAGTCGTGAAAAACTGTTTTTT.

The chain is built from TRBV30 and TRBJ2-3; 7 nucleotides agree with TRBD1. Losses at the gene ends were 4 bases for V and 5 bases for J; bases not matched to a gene: 6. This CDR3 comprises 13 residues. Germline V gene lookup returns CDR1 GTSNPN and CDR2 SVGIG (reference sequence). DNA for the CDR3: TGTGCCTGGATGTCAACAGGGGAAGATACGCAGTATTTT. The encoded protein is CAWMSTGEDTQYF.

The chain recombines TRBV30 with TRBJ2-2; D perhaps matches TRBD1 (5 bases). Germline CDR1 reads GTSNPN; CDR2 reads SVGIG (reference sequence). Trimming cost V 3 bases and J 0 bases, with 14 bases left between them. CDR3 length: 16 amino acids. The CDR3 here is CAWSPPTAPNTGELFF. The CDR3 DNA reads TGTGCCTGGAGCCCTCCGACAGCTCCGAACACCGGGGAGCTGTTTTTT. The variable domain in full, with the rest retrieved from reference TRBV30 and TRBJ2-2, is SQTIHQWPATLVQPVGSPLSLECTVEGTSNPNLYWYRQAAGRGLQLLFYSVGIGQISSEVPQNLSASRPQDRQFILSSKKLLLSDSGFYLCAWSPPTAPNTGELFFGEGSRLTVL.

The chain recombines TRBV5-1 with TRBJ1-6, with a weak D call TRBD1 (6 bases). V dropped 4 bases and J dropped 0 bases, with 14 bases sitting between them. The CDR3 runs to 17 residues. CDR1 is SGHRS, CDR2 YFSETQ, per germline. CDR3 residues: CASSRQEPSSYNSPLHF. Here the CDR3 DNA reads TGCGCCAGCAGCCGACAGGAGCCCAGCTCCTATAATTCACCCCTCCACTTT.

The chain links TRBV9 to TRBJ2-7; 12 bases match TRBD2. Germline values: CDR1 SGDLS, CDR2 YYNGEE. V gave up 3 bases and J gave up 7 bases; unmatched junction bases: 2. CDR3 length equals 13 residues. This CDR3 is CASSALAGGEQYF. CDR3 sequence (DNA): TGTGCCAGCAGCGCACTAGCGGGAGGAGAGCAGTACTTC.

CDR3 in DNA: TGTGCCAGCAGCTTAGATCACTATTCCTACGAGCAGTACTTC. Its protein is CASSLDHYSYEQYF. The gene calls are TRBV7-2 and TRBJ2-7; D not resolved. In germline, CDR1 is SGHTA, CDR2 FQGNSA. The CDR3 runs 14 residues. Trimming shortened V by 1 base and J by 1 base, and 8 bases separated the two germline ends. The variable domain in full, completed from reference TRBV7-2 and TRBJ2-7, reads GAGVSQSPSNKVTEKGKDVELRCDPISGHTALYWYRQSLGQGLEFLIYFQGNSAPDKSGLPSDRFSAERTGGSVSTLTIQRTQQEDSAVYLCASSLDHYSYEQYFGPGTRLTVT.

The chain combines TRBV4-2 with TRBJ1-6; D not certain. The CDR3 is 14 residues long. Germline V lookup: CDR1 LGHNA, CDR2 YNFKEQ. With 0 bases removed from V and 7 bases from J, the gap between germline ends came to 7 bases. CDR3 residues: CASSQENRNSPLHF. The CDR3 DNA reads as TGTGCCAGCAGCCAAGAGAACAGAAATTCACCCCTCCACTTT.

V usage is TRBV12-5 and J usage is TRBJ2-7; TRBD2 matches at 9 bases. The germline gives CDR1 LGHNT, CDR2 FRNRAP. The CDR3 runs to 15 residues. Trimming removed 5 bases from V and 2 bases from J; junction bases left unmatched: 7. The CDR3: CASGSSGRSPYEQYF. The CDR3 DNA sequence: TGTGCTAGTGGTAGTAGCGGGAGATCTCCCTACGAGCAGTACTTC.

This sequence joins TRBV11-3 and TRBJ2-7; 8 bases are a match to TRBD2. Germline-derived CDR1 and CDR2 are SGHNT and YENEEA. With 5 bases clipped from V and 9 bases from J, the junction kept 9 bases outside the gene matches. This CDR3 region has 13 residues. The CDR3 spells CASSQAGLAGQYF. The DNA of the CDR3 is TGTGCCAGCAGCCAAGCAGGCCTAGCGGGGCAGTACTTC.

This clone has just one count. The chain carries TRBV3-1 (or the pseudogene TRBV3-2) and TRBJ2-5, with TRBD2 as a possible D gene (5 bases). The length of the CDR3 is 14 residues. Trimming removed 1 base from V and 6 bases from J, with 12 bases in between. Germline CDR1 is LGHDT and CDR2 is YNNKEL (reference sequence). The CDR3 DNA sequence: TGTGCCAGCAGCCAAGGGTTCGAGGGAAAGACCCAGTACTTC. Protein product: CASSQGFEGKTQYF.

The V call is TRBV9, the J call TRBJ2-5; 7 positions match TRBD2. The trim removed 0 bases at V and 1 base at J, leaving 0 bases unmatched. This CDR3 contains 14 residues. From germline, CDR1 is SGDLS and CDR2 YYNGEE. The CDR3 loop is CASSVGGSQETQYF. The CDR3 nucleotides are TGTGCCAGCAGCGTAGGCGGGAGCCAAGAGACCCAGTACTTC.

The chain employs TRBV27 and TRBJ2-7; 11 positions match TRBD1. V lost 8 bases and J lost 2; bases outside the gene matches: 11. This CDR3 has 16 amino acids. Germline V CDR1 and CDR2: MNHEY, SMNVEV (reference sequence). The CDR3 DNA sequence: TGTGCCAGCGGTTATCTGCCGGGACAGGGGGCCTACGAGCAGTACTTC. This encodes CASGYLPGQGAYEQYF.

The chain employs TRBV4-1 and TRBJ2-5; D unclear. This CDR3 region has 14 residues. Germline CDR1 MGHRA, CDR2 YSYEKL. The germline V and J ends were trimmed by 0 bases and 5 bases, with 10 bases remaining between them. The CDR3 reads CASSQDISRETQYF. In nucleotides, the CDR3 is TGCGCCAGCAGCCAAGATATTAGCCGGGAGACCCAGTACTTC.